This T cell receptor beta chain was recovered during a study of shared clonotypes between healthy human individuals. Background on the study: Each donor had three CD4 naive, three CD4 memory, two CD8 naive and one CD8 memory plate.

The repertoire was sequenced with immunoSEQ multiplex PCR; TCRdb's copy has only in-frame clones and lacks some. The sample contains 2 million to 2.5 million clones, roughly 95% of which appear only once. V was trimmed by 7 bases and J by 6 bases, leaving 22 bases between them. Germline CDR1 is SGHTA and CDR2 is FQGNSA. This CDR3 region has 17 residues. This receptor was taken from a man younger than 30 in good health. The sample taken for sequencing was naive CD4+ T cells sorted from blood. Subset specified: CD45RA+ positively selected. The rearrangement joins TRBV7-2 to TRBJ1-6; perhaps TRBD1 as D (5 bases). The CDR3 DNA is TGTGCCAGCACCAGACTCGGGAGGGGAGGAGGTAATTCACCCCTCCACTTT. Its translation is CASTRLGRGGGNSPLHF.